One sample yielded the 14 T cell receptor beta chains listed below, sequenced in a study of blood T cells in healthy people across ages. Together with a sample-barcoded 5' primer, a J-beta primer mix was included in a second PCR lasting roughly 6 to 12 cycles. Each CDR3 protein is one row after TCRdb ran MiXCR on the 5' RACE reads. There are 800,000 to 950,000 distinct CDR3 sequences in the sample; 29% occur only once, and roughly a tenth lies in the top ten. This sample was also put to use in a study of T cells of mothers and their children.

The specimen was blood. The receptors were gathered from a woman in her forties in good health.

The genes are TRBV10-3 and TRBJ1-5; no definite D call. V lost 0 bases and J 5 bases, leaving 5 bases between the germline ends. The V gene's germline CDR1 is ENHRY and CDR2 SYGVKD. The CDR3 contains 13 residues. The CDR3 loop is CAISESSDQPQHF. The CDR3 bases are TGTGCCATCAGTGAGTCGTCTGATCAGCCCCAGCATTTT.

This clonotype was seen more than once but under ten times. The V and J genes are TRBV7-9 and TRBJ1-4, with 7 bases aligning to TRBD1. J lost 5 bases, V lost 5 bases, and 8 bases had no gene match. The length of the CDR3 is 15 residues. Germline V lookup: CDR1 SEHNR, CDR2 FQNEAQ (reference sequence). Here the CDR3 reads CASSGGTEENEKLFF. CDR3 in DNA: TGTGCCAGCAGCGGAGGGACAGAAGAAAATGAAAAACTGTTTTTT.

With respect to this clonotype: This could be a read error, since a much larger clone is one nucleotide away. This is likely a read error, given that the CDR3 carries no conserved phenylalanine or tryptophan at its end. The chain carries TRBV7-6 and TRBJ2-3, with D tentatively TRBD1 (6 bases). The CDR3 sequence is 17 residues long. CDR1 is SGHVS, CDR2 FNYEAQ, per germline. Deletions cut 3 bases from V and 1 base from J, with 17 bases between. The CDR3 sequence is CASSLYSGADGTDTQYL. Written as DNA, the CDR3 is TGTGCCAGCAGCTTGTATTCAGGGGCGGATGGCACAGATACGCAGTATTTG.

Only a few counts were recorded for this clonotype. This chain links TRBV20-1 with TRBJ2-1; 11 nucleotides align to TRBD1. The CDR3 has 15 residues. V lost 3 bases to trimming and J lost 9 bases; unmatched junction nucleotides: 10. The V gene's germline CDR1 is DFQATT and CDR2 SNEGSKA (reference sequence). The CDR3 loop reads CSARSSGTGGGEQFF. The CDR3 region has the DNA TGCAGTGCTAGGTCATCCGGGACAGGGGGGGGTGAGCAGTTCTTC.

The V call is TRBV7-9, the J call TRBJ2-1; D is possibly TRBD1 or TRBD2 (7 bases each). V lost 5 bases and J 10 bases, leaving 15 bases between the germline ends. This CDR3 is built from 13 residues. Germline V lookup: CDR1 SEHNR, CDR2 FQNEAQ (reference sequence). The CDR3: CASSPGGDGEQFF. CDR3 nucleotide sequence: TGTGCCAGCAGCCCAGGGGGGGACGGCGAGCAGTTCTTC. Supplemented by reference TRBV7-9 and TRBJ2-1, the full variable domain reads DTGVSQNPRHKITKRGQNVTFRCDPISEHNRLYWYRQTLGQGPEFLTYFQNEAQLEKSRLLSDRFSAERPKGSFSTLEIQRTEQGDSAMYLCASSPGGDGEQFFGPGTRLTVL.

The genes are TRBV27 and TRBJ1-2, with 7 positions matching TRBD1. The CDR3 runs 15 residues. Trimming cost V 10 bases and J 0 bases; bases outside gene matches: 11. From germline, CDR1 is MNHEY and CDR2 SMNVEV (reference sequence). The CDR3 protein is CATSRGDSSNYGYTF. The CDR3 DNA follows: TGTGCCACCTCCAGGGGGGACAGCTCTAACTATGGCTACACCTTC.

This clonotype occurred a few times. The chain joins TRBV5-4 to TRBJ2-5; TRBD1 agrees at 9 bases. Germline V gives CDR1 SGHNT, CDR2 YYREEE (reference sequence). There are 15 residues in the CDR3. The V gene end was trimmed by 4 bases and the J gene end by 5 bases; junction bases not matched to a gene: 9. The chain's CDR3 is CASSRPGQGLETQYF. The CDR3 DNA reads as TGTGCCAGCAGCAGACCGGGACAGGGCCTTGAGACCCAGTACTTC.

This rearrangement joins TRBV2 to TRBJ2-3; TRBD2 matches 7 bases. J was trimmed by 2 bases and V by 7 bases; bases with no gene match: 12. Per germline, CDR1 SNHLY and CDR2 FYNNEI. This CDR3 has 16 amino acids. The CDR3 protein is CASMANPGGNTDTQYF. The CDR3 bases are TGTGCCAGCATGGCGAATCCGGGGGGAAACACAGATACGCAGTATTTT. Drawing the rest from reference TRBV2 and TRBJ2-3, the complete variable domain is EPEVTQTPSHQVTQMGQEVILRCVPISNHLYFYWYRQILGQKVEFLVSFYNNEISEKSEIFDDQFSVERPDGSNFTLKIRSTKLEDSAMYFCASMANPGGNTDTQYFGPGTRLTVL.

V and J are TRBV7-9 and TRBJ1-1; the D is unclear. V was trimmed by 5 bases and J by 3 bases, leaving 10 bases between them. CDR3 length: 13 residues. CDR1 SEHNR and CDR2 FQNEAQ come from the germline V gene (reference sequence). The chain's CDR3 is CASSPPRDTEAFF. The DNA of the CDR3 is TGTGCCAGCAGCCCCCCCCGGGACACTGAAGCTTTCTTT.

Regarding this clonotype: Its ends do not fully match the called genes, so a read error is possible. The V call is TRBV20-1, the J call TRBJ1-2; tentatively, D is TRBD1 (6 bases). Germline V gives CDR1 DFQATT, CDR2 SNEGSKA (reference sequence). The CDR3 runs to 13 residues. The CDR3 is CSARDSYLYGCTF. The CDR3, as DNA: TGCAGTGCTAGGGACAGCTACCTTTATGGCTGCACCTTC.

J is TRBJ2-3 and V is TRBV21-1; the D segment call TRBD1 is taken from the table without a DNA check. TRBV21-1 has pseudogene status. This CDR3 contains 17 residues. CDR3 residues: CASSSFSFGTSTDTQYF. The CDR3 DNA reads TGTGCCAGCAGCTCCTTTAGCTTCGGGACGAGCACAGATACGCAGTATTTT.

The CDR3, as DNA: TGTGCCAGTAGGCCAGGGACAGGGAGCGAGCAGTACTTC. Protein sequence: CASRPGTGSEQYF. The rearrangement uses TRBV19 and TRBJ2-4, with 9 bases aligning to TRBD1. The J call may be in error: the DNA end matches TRBJ2-7 better. The V gene's germline CDR1 is LNHDA and CDR2 SQIVND (reference sequence). This CDR3 is built from 13 residues.

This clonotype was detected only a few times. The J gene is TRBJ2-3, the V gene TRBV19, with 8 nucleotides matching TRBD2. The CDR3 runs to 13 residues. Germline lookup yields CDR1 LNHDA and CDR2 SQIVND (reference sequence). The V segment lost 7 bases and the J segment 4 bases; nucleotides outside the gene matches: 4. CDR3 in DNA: TGTGCCAGTAAGGCTAGCGGGCCAGATACGCAGTATTTT. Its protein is CASKASGPDTQYF.

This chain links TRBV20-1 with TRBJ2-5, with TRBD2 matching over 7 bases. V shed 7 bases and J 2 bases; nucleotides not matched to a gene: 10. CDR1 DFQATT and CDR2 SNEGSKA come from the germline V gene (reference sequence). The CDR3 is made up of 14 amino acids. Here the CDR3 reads CSGTSALNQETQYF. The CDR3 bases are TGCAGTGGCACTAGCGCCCTTAATCAAGAGACCCAGTACTTC.